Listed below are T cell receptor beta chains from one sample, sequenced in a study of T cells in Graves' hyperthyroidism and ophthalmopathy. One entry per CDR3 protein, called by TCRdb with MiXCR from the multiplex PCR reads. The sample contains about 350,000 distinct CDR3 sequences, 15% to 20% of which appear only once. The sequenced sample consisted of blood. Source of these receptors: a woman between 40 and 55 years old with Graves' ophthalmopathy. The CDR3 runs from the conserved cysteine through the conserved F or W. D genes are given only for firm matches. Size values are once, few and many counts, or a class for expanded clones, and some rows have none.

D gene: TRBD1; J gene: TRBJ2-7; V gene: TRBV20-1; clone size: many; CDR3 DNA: TGCAGTGCTAGAGATTGGGGGACAGGGTGGAACGAGCAGTACTTC; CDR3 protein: CSARDWGTGWNEQYF
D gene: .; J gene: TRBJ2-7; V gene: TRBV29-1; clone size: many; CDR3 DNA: TGCAGCGTCCGACGGGAGTTCGACGAGCAGTACTTC; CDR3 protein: CSVRREFDEQYF
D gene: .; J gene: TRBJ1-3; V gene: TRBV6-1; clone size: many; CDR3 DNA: TGTGCCAGCAGTGAAGAACTACAGATCCCTGGCAACACCATATATTTT; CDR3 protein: CASSEELQIPGNTIYF
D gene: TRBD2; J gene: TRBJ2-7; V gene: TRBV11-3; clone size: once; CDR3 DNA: TGTGCCAGCAGCGGCGGTAGCGGGAGTTCCTACGAGCAGTACTTC; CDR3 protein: CASSGGSGSSYEQYF
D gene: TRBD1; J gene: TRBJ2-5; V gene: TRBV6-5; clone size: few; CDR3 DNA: TGTGCCAGCAGTTACCAGACAGGGGTCGGGGAGACCCAGTACTTC; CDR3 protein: CASSYQTGVGETQYF
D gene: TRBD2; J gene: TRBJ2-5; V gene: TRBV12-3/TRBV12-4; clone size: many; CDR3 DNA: TGTGCCACTGCGACTAGCGGGGGGAGGACCCAGTACTTC; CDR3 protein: CATATSGGRTQYF
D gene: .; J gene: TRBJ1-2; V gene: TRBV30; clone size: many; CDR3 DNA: TGTGCCGGCCGAACGGCTAACTATGGCTACACCTTC; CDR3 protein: CAGRTANYGYTF
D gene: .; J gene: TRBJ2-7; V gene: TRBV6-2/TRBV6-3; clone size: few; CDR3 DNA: TGTGCCAGCAGCCCATCGAGACAGACAGGCGCTCCTTCCTACGAGCAGTACTTC; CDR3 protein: CASSPSRQTGAPSYEQYF
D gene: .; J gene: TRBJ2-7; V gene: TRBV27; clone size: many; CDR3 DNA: TGTGCCAGCAGGTCAGGGGTCGAGCAGTACTTC; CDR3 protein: CASRSGVEQYF
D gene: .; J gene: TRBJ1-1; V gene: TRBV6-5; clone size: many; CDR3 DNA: TGTGCCAGCAGTTACTCTTCGAACACTGAAGCTTTCTTT; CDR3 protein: CASSYSSNTEAFF
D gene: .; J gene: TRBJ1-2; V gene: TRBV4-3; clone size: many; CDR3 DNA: TGCGCCAGCAGCCCCCAGGGGTTCGATGGCTACACCTTC; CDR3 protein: CASSPQGFDGYTF
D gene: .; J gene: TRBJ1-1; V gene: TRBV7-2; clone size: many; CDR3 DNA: TGTGCCAGCAGCTTAATTGGGGGTTCGATGAACACTGAAGCTTTCTTT; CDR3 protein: CASSLIGGSMNTEAFF
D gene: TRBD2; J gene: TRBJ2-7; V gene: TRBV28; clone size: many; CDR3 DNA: TGTGCCAGCACGCGAGCGGGAGTTGGTTACGAGCAGTACTTC; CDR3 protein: CASTRAGVGYEQYF
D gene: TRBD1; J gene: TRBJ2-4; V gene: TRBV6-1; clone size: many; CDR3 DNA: TGTGCCAGCAGGGGCAGGGGGCGCGAACCAGTAGCCAAAAACATTCAGTACTTC; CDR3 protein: CASRGRGREPVAKNIQYF
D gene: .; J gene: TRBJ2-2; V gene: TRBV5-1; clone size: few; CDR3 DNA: TGCGCCAGCAGCTTGGGTCACCTAAGCACCGGGGAGCTGTTTTTT; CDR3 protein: CASSLGHLSTGELFF
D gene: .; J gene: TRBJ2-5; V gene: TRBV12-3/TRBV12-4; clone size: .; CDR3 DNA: TGTGCCAGCAGTGCACGAGCAGAGACCCAGTACTTC; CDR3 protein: CASSARAETQYF
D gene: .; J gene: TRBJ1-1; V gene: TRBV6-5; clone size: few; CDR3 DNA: TGTGCCAGCAGTTACAATCGGAACACTGAAGCTTTCTTT; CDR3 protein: CASSYNRNTEAFF
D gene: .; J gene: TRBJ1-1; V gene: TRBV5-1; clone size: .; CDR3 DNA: TGCGCCAGCAGCTTAGTTAGTAGTTACACTGAAGCTTTCTTT; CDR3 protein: CASSLVSSYTEAFF
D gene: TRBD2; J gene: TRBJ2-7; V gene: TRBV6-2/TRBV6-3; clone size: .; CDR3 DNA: TGTGCCAGCGGCTTCCTGCGGGGGGGAGAGCAGTACTTC; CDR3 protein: CASGFLRGGEQYF
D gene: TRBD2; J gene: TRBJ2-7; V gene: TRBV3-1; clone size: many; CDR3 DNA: TGTGCCAGCAGCCAGAGCGGGAGTACCTACGAGCAGTACTTC; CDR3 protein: CASSQSGSTYEQYF
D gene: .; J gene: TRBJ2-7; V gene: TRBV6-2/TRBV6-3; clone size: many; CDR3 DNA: TGTGCCAGCAGTTACTCAGACAGGCCCCCTACGAAGCAGTACTTC; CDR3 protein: CASSYSDRPPTKQYF
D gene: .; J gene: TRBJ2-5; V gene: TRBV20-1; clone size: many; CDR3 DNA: TGCAGTGCGGAGGACCAAGAGACCCAGTACTTC; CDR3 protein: CSAEDQETQYF
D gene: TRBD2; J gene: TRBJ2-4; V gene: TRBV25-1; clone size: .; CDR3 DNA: TGTGCCAGCAGCCCCTCCGGGGGGGACATTCAGTACTTC; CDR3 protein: CASSPSGGDIQYF
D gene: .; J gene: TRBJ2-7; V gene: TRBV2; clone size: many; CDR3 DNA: TGTGCCAGCATTTTCACATGGGGGAGGTCACACCCCTACGAGCAATACTTC; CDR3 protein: CASIFTWGRSHPYEQYF
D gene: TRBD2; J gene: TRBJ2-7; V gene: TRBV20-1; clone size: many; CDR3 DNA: TGCAGTGCTAGAGATTCAGGCGGGAGGGTATCCTACGAGCAGTACTTC; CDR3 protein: CSARDSGGRVSYEQYF
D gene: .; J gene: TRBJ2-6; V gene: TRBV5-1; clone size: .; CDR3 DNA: TGCGCCAGCAGCTTGCCAGCGAGGGTCTCTGGGGCCAACGTCCTGACTTTC; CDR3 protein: CASSLPARVSGANVLTF
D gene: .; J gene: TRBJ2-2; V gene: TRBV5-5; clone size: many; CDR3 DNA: TGTGCCAGCAGCTTGTTAACATGGGGAACCGGGGAGCTGTTTTTT; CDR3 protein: CASSLLTWGTGELFF
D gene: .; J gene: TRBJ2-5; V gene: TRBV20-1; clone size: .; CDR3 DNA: TGCAGTGCTAGACTGTCTCAGGGGAAAGAGACCCAGTACTTC; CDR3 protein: CSARLSQGKETQYF
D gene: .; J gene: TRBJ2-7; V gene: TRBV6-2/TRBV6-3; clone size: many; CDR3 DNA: TGTGCCAGCAGTTACGCAACCCCACCACTGCGACAGGCTCCCTACGAGCAGTACTTC; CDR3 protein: CASSYATPPLRQAPYEQYF
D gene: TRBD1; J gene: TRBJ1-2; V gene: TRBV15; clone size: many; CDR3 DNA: TGTGCCACCAGCAGAGACAGGGGGGCGCAAGGGGATGGCTACACCTTC; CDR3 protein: CATSRDRGAQGDGYTF
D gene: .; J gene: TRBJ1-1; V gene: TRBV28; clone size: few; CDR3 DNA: TGTGCCAGCAGTTCACCTCAGGGTGAGGACACTGAAGCTTTCTTT; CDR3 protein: CASSSPQGEDTEAFF
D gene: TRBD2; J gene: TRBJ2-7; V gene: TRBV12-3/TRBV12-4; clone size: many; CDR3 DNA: TGTGCCAGCAGTTTTGGAGGACTAGCGGGCTCCTACGAGCAGTACTTC; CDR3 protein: CASSFGGLAGSYEQYF